This TCR beta chain emerged from a study of blood T cell repertoires in COVID-19. The CDR3 length is 14 residues. Looked up from germline, CDR1 is SGHAT and CDR2 is FQDESV (reference sequence). After removal of 5 bases from V and 1 base from J, the junction contained 2 bases not matched to a gene. A word on this clone: This specimen includes other DNA sequences encoding the same CDR3.

Here immunoSEQ multiplex PCR was the method, and the copy in TCRdb shows in-frame clones only, minus some. The sample shows under 170,000 clones, approximately 86% of them seen only once. The sample comprised peripheral blood. This chain links TRBV11-1 with TRBJ1-5, with TRBD1 matching 7 bases. This TCR derives from a woman in her sixties with active or convalescent COVID-19. CDR3 sequence: CASSPGGSNQPQHF. The CDR3 nucleotides read TGTGCCAGCAGCCCAGGGGGGAGCAATCAGCCCCAGCATTTT.